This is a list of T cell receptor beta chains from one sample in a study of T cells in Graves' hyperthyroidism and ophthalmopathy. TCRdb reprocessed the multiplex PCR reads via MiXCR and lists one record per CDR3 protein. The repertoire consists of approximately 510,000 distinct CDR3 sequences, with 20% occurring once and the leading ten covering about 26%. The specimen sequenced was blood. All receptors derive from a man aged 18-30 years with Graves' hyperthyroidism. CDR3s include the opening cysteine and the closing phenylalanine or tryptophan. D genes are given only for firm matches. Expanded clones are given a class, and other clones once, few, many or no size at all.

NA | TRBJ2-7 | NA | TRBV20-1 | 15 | CSAGVTGRNSYEQYF | TGCAGTGCTGGAGTTACGGGACGGAACTCCTACGAGCAGTACTTC
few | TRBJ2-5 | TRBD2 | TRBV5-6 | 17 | CASSQGSGGASGQTQYF | TGTGCCAGCAGCCAGGGTAGCGGGGGGGCCAGTGGGCAGACCCAGTACTTC
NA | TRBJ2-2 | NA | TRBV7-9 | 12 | CACTGNTGELFF | TGTGCCTGCACGGGGAACACCGGGGAGCTGTTTTTT
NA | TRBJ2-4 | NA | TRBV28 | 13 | CASSGGGRNIQYF | TGTGCCAGCAGCGGCGGGGGCCGAAACATTCAGTACTTC
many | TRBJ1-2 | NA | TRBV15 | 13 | CATSSWDFYGYTF | TGTGCCACCAGCAGTTGGGACTTCTATGGCTACACCTTC
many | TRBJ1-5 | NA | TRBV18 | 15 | CASAINQGSNQPQHF | TGTGCCAGTGCAATCAATCAGGGAAGCAATCAGCCCCAGCATTTT
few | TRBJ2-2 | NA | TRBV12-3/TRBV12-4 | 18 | CASSFPPTAGIFTGELFF | TGTGCCAGCAGTTTCCCCCCGACTGCGGGTATCTTCACCGGGGAGCTGTTTTTT
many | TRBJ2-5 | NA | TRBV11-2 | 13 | CASSLDLKETQYF | TGTGCCAGCAGCTTAGATCTGAAGGAGACCCAGTACTTC
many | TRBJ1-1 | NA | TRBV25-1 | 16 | CASSGPLVSMNTEAFF | TGTGCCAGCAGCGGCCCCCTGGTCAGCATGAACACTGAAGCTTTCTTT
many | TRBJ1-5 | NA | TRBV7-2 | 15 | CASSLGARFNQPQHF | TGTGCCAGCAGCTTAGGGGCGCGCTTCAATCAGCCCCAGCATTTT
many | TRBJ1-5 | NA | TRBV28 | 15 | CASILDRDRNQPQHF | NA
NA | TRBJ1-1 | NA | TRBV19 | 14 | CASSAFGAGTEAFF | NA
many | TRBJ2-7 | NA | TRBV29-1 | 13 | CSVPRQGTYEQYF | TGCAGCGTCCCCAGGCAGGGGACTTATGAGCAGTACTTC
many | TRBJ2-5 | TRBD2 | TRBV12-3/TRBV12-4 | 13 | CASRRGGMQTQYF | TGTGCCAGCAGACGGGGGGGCATGCAGACCCAGTACTTC
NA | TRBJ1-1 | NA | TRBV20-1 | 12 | CSAGGEYTEAFF | TGCAGTGCTGGGGGAGAGTACACTGAAGCTTTCTTT
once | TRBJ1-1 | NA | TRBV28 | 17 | CASSLLGGVAEQSQAFF | TGTGCCAGCAGTTTATTAGGAGGGGTTGCTGAACAGAGTCAAGCTTTCTTT
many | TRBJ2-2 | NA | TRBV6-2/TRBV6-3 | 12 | CASSYGQGRLFF | TGTGCCAGCAGTTACGGGCAGGGAAGGCTGTTTTTT
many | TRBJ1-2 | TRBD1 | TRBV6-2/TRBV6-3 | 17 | CASSYKAGQGKMRGYTF | TGTGCCAGCAGTTACAAAGCGGGACAGGGTAAAATGCGGGGCTACACCTTC
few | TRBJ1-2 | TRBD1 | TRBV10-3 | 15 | CAISVPGRGHAGYTF | TGTGCCATCAGTGTCCCGGGCAGGGGGCACGCTGGCTACACCTTC
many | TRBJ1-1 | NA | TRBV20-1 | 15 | CSARVRGGGVTEAFF | TGCAGTGCTAGAGTAAGAGGAGGGGGAGTTACTGAAGCTTTCTTT
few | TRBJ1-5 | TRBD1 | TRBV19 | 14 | CASGGGQINQPQHF | TGTGCCAGCGGGGGGGGACAGATTAATCAGCCCCAGCATTTT
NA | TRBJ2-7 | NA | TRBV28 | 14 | CASREGQSSYEQYF | TGTGCCAGCAGGGAGGGACAGTCCTCCTACGAGCAGTACTTC
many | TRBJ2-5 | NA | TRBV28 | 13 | CASSSTVGETQYF | TGTGCCAGCAGTTCGACAGTGGGTGAGACCCAGTACTTC
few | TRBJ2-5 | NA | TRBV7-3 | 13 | CASSPDLGETQYF | TGTGCCAGCAGCCCCGATCTCGGGGAGACCCAGTACTTC
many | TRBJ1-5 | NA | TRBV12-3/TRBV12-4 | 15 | CASSLARNRNQPQHF | TGTGCCAGCAGTTTAGCTAGGAACCGCAATCAGCCCCAGCATTTT